The 2 T cell receptor beta chains below come from one sample, sequenced in a study of T cell responses to AZD1222 COVID-19 vaccine. Data came from immunoSEQ multiplex PCR; TCRdb stores just in-frame clones and leaves some out. The table has 150,000 to 200,000 clones, just over 90% seen once. Specimen: peripheral blood, collected 28 days after the second dose of the MenACWY control vaccine. These receptors originate from an adult who received the MenACWY meningococcal vaccine as a control.

The chain links TRBV7-2 to TRBJ2-1; no reliable D call. Germline V gene sequence: CDR1 SGHTA, CDR2 FQGNSA. Trimming took off 1 base at V and 6 bases at J, with 7 bases between the two ends. CDR3 length: 13 amino acids. As DNA, the CDR3 is TGTGCCAGCAGCTTAGGCAGGCTCAATGAGCAGTTCTTC. Translated, it gives CASSLGRLNEQFF.

V usage is TRBV11-3 and J usage is TRBJ2-5, with unresolved D. CDR3 length equals 12 residues. From germline, CDR1 is SGHNT and CDR2 YENEEA. Deletions cut 2 bases from V and 5 bases from J, with 6 bases between. The CDR3 DNA is TGTGCCAGCAGCTTATCGCGTGAGACCCAGTACTTC. Protein sequence: CASSLSRETQYF.